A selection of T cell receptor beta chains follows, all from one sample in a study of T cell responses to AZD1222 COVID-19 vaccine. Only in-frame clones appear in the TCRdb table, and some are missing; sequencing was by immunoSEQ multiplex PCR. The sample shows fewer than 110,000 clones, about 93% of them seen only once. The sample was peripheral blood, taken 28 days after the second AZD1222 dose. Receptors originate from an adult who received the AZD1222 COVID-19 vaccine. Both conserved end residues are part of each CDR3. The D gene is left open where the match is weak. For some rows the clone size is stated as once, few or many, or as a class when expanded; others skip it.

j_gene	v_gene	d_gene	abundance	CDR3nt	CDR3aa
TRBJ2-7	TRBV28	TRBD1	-	TGTGCCAGCACTCCCAGGGGGAGAAGCTACGAGCAGTACTTC	CASTPRGRSYEQYF
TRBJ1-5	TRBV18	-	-	TGTGCCAGCTCACCAGCAGGGGATCAGCCCCAGCATTTT	CASSPAGDQPQHF
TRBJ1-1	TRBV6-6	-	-	TGTGCCAGCAGTTACTCTTCGGTTACTGAAGCTTTCTTT	CASSYSSVTEAFF
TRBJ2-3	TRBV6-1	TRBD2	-	TGTGCCAGCAGTGAAGGGACTAGCGGGAGGAGTATTTCTAGCACAGATACGCAGTATTTT	CASSEGTSGRSISSTDTQYF
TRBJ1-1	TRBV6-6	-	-	TGTGCCAGCAGGGGGGGAGGGAGAAACACTGAAACTTTCTTT	CASRGGGRNTETFF
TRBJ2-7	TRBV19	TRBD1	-	TGTGCCAGTAGTTCAAAAGGACAGGGGTTCTACGAGCAGTACTTC	CASSSKGQGFYEQYF
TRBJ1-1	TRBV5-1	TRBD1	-	TGCGCCAGCAGCTCCGGGACAGGGGCGAACACTGAAGCTTTCTTT	CASSSGTGANTEAFF
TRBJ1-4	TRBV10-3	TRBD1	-	TGTGCCACGAACACAGGGGGCACTAATGAAAAACTGTTTTTT	CATNTGGTNEKLFF
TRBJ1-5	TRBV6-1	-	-	TGTGCCAGCAGTGAAATTGGCAGCAATCAGCCCCAGCATTTT	CASSEIGSNQPQHF
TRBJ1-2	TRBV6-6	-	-	TGTGCCAGCAGTAGATATCCCTCCCGACAGGCAGAGGATGGCTACACCTTC	CASSRYPSRQAEDGYTF
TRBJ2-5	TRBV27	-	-	TGTGCCAGCCTAGGGCCCGGCCAAGAGACCCAGTACTTC	CASLGPGQETQYF
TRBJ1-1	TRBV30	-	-	TGTGCCTGGACACAGAGCTTGGTGAACACTGAAGCTTTCTTT	CAWTQSLVNTEAFF
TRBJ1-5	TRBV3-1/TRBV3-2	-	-	TGTGCCAGCAGCCAAGATTTGACATACAATCAGCCCCAGCATTTT	CASSQDLTYNQPQHF
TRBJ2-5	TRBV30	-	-	TGTGCCTGGAGTTTCCTCGGCGGACGGGAGACCCAGTACTTC	CAWSFLGGRETQYF
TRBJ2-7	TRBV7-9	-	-	TGTGCCAGCAGCCCTCGGGGTAGCCTCAGCTCCTACGAGCAGTACTTC	CASSPRGSLSSYEQYF
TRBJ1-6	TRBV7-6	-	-	TGTGCCAGCAGCGCGGCTCCGGGGGATAATTCACCCCTCCACTTT	CASSAAPGDNSPLHF
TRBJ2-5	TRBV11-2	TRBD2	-	TGTGCCAGCAGCTATATAGCGGGAGAAGAGACCCAGTACTTC	CASSYIAGEETQYF
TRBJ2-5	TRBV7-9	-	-	TGTGCCAGCAGCCCACAAGAGACCCAGTACTTC	CASSPQETQYF
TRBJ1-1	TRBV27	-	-	TGTGCCAGCAGGCAGGGCACTGAAGCTTTCTTT	CASRQGTEAFF
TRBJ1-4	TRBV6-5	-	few	TGTGCCAGCAGTTACGCTAGAAGTACTAATGAAAAACTGTTTTTT	CASSYARSTNEKLFF
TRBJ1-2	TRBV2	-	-	TGTGCCAGCAGTGAAGCTCGGAGGATAGGGGGCTACACCTTC	CASSEARRIGGYTF
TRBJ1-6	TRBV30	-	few	TGTGCCTGGAGCCCAGGATTGAGGGAGGATTCACCCCTCCACTTT	CAWSPGLREDSPLHF
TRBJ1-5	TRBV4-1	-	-	TGCGCCAGCAGCATCAACTGGGTAGATCAGCCCCAGCATTTT	CASSINWVDQPQHF
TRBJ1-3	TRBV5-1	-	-	TGCGCCAGCAGCTTGGGACACGAAGGTGGAAACACCATATATTTT	CASSLGHEGGNTIYF
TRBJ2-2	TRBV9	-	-	TGTGCCAGCAGCGTCTCCATCGGGGGACAGATAAACACCGGGGAGCTGTTTTTT	CASSVSIGGQINTGELFF
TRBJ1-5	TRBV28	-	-	TGTGCCAGCAGTTTCTTGGGCAATCAGCCCCAGCATTTT	CASSFLGNQPQHF
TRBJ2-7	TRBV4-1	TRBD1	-	TGCGCCAGCAGCCAAGGAACAGGGGGTGTGACCTACGAGCAGTACTTC	CASSQGTGGVTYEQYF
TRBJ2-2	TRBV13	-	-	TGTGCCAGCAGCGAAGGGCTAGGGGGGCCCGGGGAGCTGTTTTTT	CASSEGLGGPGELFF
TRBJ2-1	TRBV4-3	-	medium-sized	TGCGCCAGCAGCCAAGATCGGGGAATGGACAACAATGAGCAGTTCTTC	CASSQDRGMDNNEQFF
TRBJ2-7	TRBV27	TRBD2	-	TGTGCCAGCACACTCACCAGGACTAGCGGCCTCGAGCAGTACTTC	CASTLTRTSGLEQYF
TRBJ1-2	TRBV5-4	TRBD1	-	TGTGCCAGCAGGCATGGACAGGGAGGATTTTATGGCTACACCTTC	CASRHGQGGFYGYTF
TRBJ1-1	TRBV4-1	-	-	TGCGCCAGCAGCCATAGAAAGACTGAAGCTTTCTTT	CASSHRKTEAFF
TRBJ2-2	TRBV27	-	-	TGTGCCAGCAGTTTTTGGCAATCGAACACCGGGGAGCTGTTTTTT	CASSFWQSNTGELFF
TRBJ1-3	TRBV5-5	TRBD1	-	TGTGCCAGCAGCTTGACCCCAGGGGGTCGAGGAAACACCATATATTTT	CASSLTPGGRGNTIYF
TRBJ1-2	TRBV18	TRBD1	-	TGTGCCAGCTCACCGGGTTTGGGACAGGCGATCAACTATGGCTACACCTTC	CASSPGLGQAINYGYTF